This note documents a single T cell receptor (beta chain) sequence. This clonotype was found many times. Its antigen remains unidentified. The record has no base qualities; no much larger clone is one base away. The data stem from a study of CD8 T cells in ankylosing spondylitis (dated by TCRdb to 2017 to 2019). With respect to the entire study: T cell receptor beta repertoires were profiled in healthy donors and ankylosing spondylitis patients so that disease-linked TCR variants could be found. Peripheral blood samples were taken, and synovial fluid was additionally collected from ankylosing spondylitis patients. The full study cohort comprised about 23 ankylosing spondylitis patients and 110 or so healthy donors. General conclusions and limits of the study: Blood from ankylosing spondylitis patients appeared to be characterized by a TCR beta motif made up of several highly homologous amino acid variants. According to the report, matched synovial fluid samples from ankylosing spondylitis patients were significantly enriched for the disease-linked clones. The disease-linked clones had a CD8+ phenotype and were found at relatively low frequencies in peripheral blood. Some TCR beta motif variants had previously been reported in synovial fluid and blood of reactive arthritis patients, which suggested common disease-initiation mechanisms.

The CDR3 contains 12 residues, cysteine and phenylalanine counted. Of all the DNA, just the CDR3 is kept, 36 bases in frame from base 1. The V end loses 2 bases and the J end loses 8 bases, and a stretch of 9 bases separates them. Sequenced using an Illumina HiSeq 2500. Quantitative 5'-RACE with molecular barcodes was the method used to prepare the TCR beta libraries. Regarding the original processing steps: A new computational method based on a probabilistic model of VDJ rearrangement was used to identify disease-linked TCR variants. TCRdb cleaned the public reads at Q25 with fastp, built clones with MiXCR and kept in-frame beta chains. Each CDR3 protein gets just one entry, which takes the most common genes and DNA from the rows behind it. The V and J calls here are based on TCRdb, not the publication. The sample yields fewer than 250,000 distinct CDR3 sequences; roughly 10% were counted once. The top ten clones comprise 2.6% of the sample.

Here the chain combines TRBV12-3 or TRBV12-4 and TRBJ1-2; the D gene lacks a confident call. Specimen: blood, either unsorted or a sorted T cell fraction (not recorded which). The TCR sequence derives from a male donor with ankylosing spondylitis or in good health (not recorded which). The CDR3: CASSLFPSGYTF. DNA sequence: TGTGCCAGCAGTTTATTCCCCTCGGGCTACACCTTC.